These T cell receptor beta chains were read from a single sample in a study of cytomegalovirus exposure and HLA in healthy donors. Assay: immunoSEQ multiplex PCR; the TCRdb copy retains only in-frame clones and omits some. The repertoire holds some 57,000 clones, 65% to 80% seen once, with roughly 5.2% in the top ten. The sample comprised PBMCs. These receptors were collected from a woman aged 25 to 39 in good health and CMV-seronegative. CDR3s include the opening cysteine and the closing phenylalanine or tryptophan. Fields, in order: J gene, D gene, V gene, clone size, CDR3 protein, CDR3 DNA. D genes are given only for firm matches. Clone size is shown for a subset of rows, as once, few, many or a class of expanded clone.

j_call: TRBJ2-3; d_call: TRBD2; v_call: TRBV7-9; clone_size: many; cdr3_aa: CASSGTSGTDTQYF; cdr3_nt: TGTGCCAGCAGTGGGACTAGCGGCACAGATACGCAGTATTTT
j_call: TRBJ1-1; d_call: TRBD1; v_call: TRBV7-9; clone_size: -; cdr3_aa: CASSRTGGITEAFF; cdr3_nt: TGTGCCAGCAGTCGGACAGGGGGCATCACTGAAGCTTTCTTT
j_call: TRBJ1-5; d_call: -; v_call: TRBV28; clone_size: -; cdr3_aa: CASSLLYQPQHF; cdr3_nt: TGTGCCAGCAGTTTACTCTATCAGCCCCAGCATTTT
j_call: TRBJ2-1; d_call: -; v_call: TRBV6-5; clone_size: few; cdr3_aa: CASSYPRGEQFF; cdr3_nt: TGTGCCAGCAGTTATCCAAGGGGGGAGCAGTTCTTC
j_call: TRBJ1-4; d_call: -; v_call: TRBV6-5; clone_size: -; cdr3_aa: CASSEFQKLFF; cdr3_nt: TGTGCCAGCAGTGAGTTTCAAAAACTGTTTTTT
j_call: TRBJ1-1; d_call: -; v_call: TRBV9; clone_size: few; cdr3_aa: CASSVAGLAEAFF; cdr3_nt: TGTGCCAGCAGCGTAGCAGGGTTGGCTGAAGCCTTCTTT
j_call: TRBJ2-1; d_call: TRBD2; v_call: TRBV14; clone_size: -; cdr3_aa: CASSALSGTYNEQFF; cdr3_nt: TGTGCCAGCAGTGCTCTTAGCGGGACCTACAATGAGCAGTTCTTC
j_call: TRBJ1-4; d_call: -; v_call: TRBV4-1; clone_size: -; cdr3_aa: CASSQGPGVGEKLFF; cdr3_nt: TGCGCCAGCAGCCAAGGGCCAGGGGTTGGGGAAAAACTGTTTTTT
j_call: TRBJ2-1; d_call: -; v_call: TRBV28; clone_size: -; cdr3_aa: CASSLRSLREQFF; cdr3_nt: TGTGCCAGCAGTTTGAGGTCCCTGAGAGAGCAGTTCTTC
j_call: TRBJ1-1; d_call: TRBD1; v_call: TRBV7-9; clone_size: few; cdr3_aa: CASSTRTGEGTEAFF; cdr3_nt: TGTGCCAGCAGCACCCGGACAGGGGAAGGGACTGAAGCTTTCTTT
j_call: TRBJ2-3; d_call: -; v_call: TRBV18; clone_size: few; cdr3_aa: CASSLGHGTDTQYF; cdr3_nt: TGTGCCAGCTCACTCGGACATGGCACAGATACGCAGTATTTT
j_call: TRBJ2-1; d_call: TRBD1; v_call: TRBV7-8; clone_size: once; cdr3_aa: CASSLGSTGGQNEQFF; cdr3_nt: TGTGCCAGCAGTCTGGGATCGACAGGGGGCCAGAATGAGCAGTTCTTC
j_call: TRBJ1-1; d_call: -; v_call: TRBV5-4; clone_size: once; cdr3_aa: CASSIQGLNTEAFF; cdr3_nt: TGTGCCAGCAGCATACAGGGACTGAACACTGAAGCTTTCTTT
j_call: TRBJ1-3; d_call: TRBD1; v_call: TRBV6-6; clone_size: -; cdr3_aa: CASSYRQGAGNTIYF; cdr3_nt: TGTGCCAGCAGTTACCGGCAGGGGGCCGGAAACACCATATATTTT
j_call: TRBJ2-5; d_call: TRBD1; v_call: TRBV30; clone_size: -; cdr3_aa: CAWTGPGQGQETQYF; cdr3_nt: TGTGCCTGGACAGGTCCGGGACAGGGGCAAGAGACCCAGTACTTC
j_call: TRBJ2-3; d_call: TRBD2; v_call: TRBV2; clone_size: -; cdr3_aa: CASSLLAASSTDTQYF; cdr3_nt: TGTGCCAGCAGTCTACTAGCGGCTTCCAGCACAGATACGCAGTATTTT
j_call: TRBJ2-5; d_call: -; v_call: TRBV11-3; clone_size: -; cdr3_aa: CASSLDPQGVETQYF; cdr3_nt: TGTGCCAGCAGCTTAGATCCCCAAGGGGTAGAGACCCAGTACTTC
j_call: TRBJ1-1; d_call: -; v_call: TRBV11-2; clone_size: -; cdr3_aa: CASSFQGNTEAFF; cdr3_nt: TGTGCCAGCAGCTTCCAGGGGAACACTGAAGCTTTCTTT
j_call: TRBJ2-7; d_call: TRBD1; v_call: TRBV10-1; clone_size: -; cdr3_aa: CASSESRDSSYEQYF; cdr3_nt: TGCGCCAGCAGTGAGTCGAGGGACAGCTCCTACGAGCAGTACTTC
j_call: TRBJ1-1; d_call: -; v_call: TRBV6-5; clone_size: few; cdr3_aa: CASFLQGTGTEAFF; cdr3_nt: TGTGCCAGCTTCTTACAGGGTACGGGCACTGAAGCTTTCTTT
j_call: TRBJ2-1; d_call: TRBD2; v_call: TRBV10-1; clone_size: -; cdr3_aa: CASSDTSGINNEQFF; cdr3_nt: TGCGCCAGCAGTGACACTAGCGGGATCAACAATGAGCAGTTCTTC
j_call: TRBJ2-4; d_call: TRBD2; v_call: TRBV7-6; clone_size: -; cdr3_aa: CASSFPPGTSDIQYF; cdr3_nt: TGTGCCAGCAGCTTTCCACCCGGGACTAGCGACATTCAGTACTTC
j_call: TRBJ1-1; d_call: TRBD1; v_call: TRBV28; clone_size: -; cdr3_aa: CASSTQGLNTEAFF; cdr3_nt: TGTGCCAGCAGTACACAGGGGCTGAACACTGAAGCTTTCTTT
j_call: TRBJ2-1; d_call: -; v_call: TRBV7-3; clone_size: -; cdr3_aa: CASSLTIGRGYSYNEQFF; cdr3_nt: TGTGCCAGCAGCTTAACTATCGGGCGGGGATACTCCTACAATGAGCAGTTCTTC
j_call: TRBJ2-5; d_call: TRBD1; v_call: TRBV11-2; clone_size: -; cdr3_aa: CASSFIPGQGEQETQYF; cdr3_nt: TGTGCCAGCAGCTTCATACCGGGACAGGGAGAGCAAGAGACCCAGTACTTC
j_call: TRBJ2-3; d_call: -; v_call: TRBV30; clone_size: -; cdr3_aa: CAWVAFPTDTQYF; cdr3_nt: TGTGCCTGGGTAGCTTTCCCGACAGATACGCAGTATTTT
j_call: TRBJ2-7; d_call: -; v_call: TRBV5-4; clone_size: -; cdr3_aa: CASSLWLSSYEQYF; cdr3_nt: TGTGCCAGCAGCTTGTGGCTCAGCTCCTACGAGCAGTACTTC
j_call: TRBJ2-3; d_call: -; v_call: TRBV14; clone_size: few; cdr3_aa: CASTRSRTDTQYF; cdr3_nt: TGTGCCAGCACCCGGTCTCGCACAGATACGCAGTATTTT
j_call: TRBJ2-6; d_call: TRBD2; v_call: TRBV6-5; clone_size: -; cdr3_aa: CASSYVAGGANVLTF; cdr3_nt: TGTGCCAGCAGTTACGTAGCGGGAGGGGCCAACGTCCTGACTTTC
j_call: TRBJ2-7; d_call: TRBD2; v_call: TRBV6-6; clone_size: -; cdr3_aa: CASSPAGGGPSYEQYF; cdr3_nt: TGTGCCAGCAGCCCAGCGGGAGGGGGACCCTCCTACGAGCAGTACTTC
j_call: TRBJ2-1; d_call: -; v_call: TRBV7-2; clone_size: -; cdr3_aa: CASSFTGINEQFF; cdr3_nt: TGTGCCAGCAGCTTTACAGGGATCAATGAGCAGTTCTTC
j_call: TRBJ2-2; d_call: TRBD2; v_call: TRBV18; clone_size: -; cdr3_aa: CASSPPGLAGGTGELFF; cdr3_nt: TGTGCCAGCTCACCACCGGGACTAGCGGGAGGCACCGGGGAGCTGTTTTTT
j_call: TRBJ2-3; d_call: -; v_call: TRBV4-1; clone_size: -; cdr3_aa: CASSLSPSAGTDTQYF; cdr3_nt: TGCGCCAGCAGCCTAAGCCCCAGCGCGGGAACAGATACGCAGTATTTT
j_call: TRBJ2-3; d_call: TRBD2; v_call: TRBV7-7; clone_size: once; cdr3_aa: CASSPTSGRAVSTDTQYF; cdr3_nt: TGTGCCAGCAGCCCCACTAGCGGGAGGGCTGTTAGCACAGATACGCAGTATTTT
j_call: TRBJ1-2; d_call: -; v_call: TRBV19; clone_size: -; cdr3_aa: CASSPLRGGGYTF; cdr3_nt: TGTGCCAGTAGTCCGCTTAGAGGGGGTGGCTACACCTTC
j_call: TRBJ1-3; d_call: -; v_call: TRBV6-6; clone_size: few; cdr3_aa: CASSPYGSTGNTIYF; cdr3_nt: TGTGCCAGCAGTCCCTACGGGTCTACTGGAAACACCATATATTTT
j_call: TRBJ2-7; d_call: TRBD2; v_call: TRBV29-1; clone_size: -; cdr3_aa: CSVEGGGLAGVHEQYF; cdr3_nt: TGCAGCGTTGAAGGAGGAGGGCTAGCGGGAGTCCACGAGCAGTACTTC
j_call: TRBJ2-1; d_call: TRBD1; v_call: TRBV7-9; clone_size: once; cdr3_aa: CASSPPGQGWNEQFF; cdr3_nt: TGTGCCAGCAGCCCCCCGGGACAGGGGTGGAATGAGCAGTTCTTC
j_call: TRBJ1-2; d_call: TRBD1; v_call: TRBV6-5; clone_size: -; cdr3_aa: CASSYGTGNGYTF; cdr3_nt: TGTGCCAGCAGTTACGGGACAGGCAATGGCTACACCTTC
j_call: TRBJ2-2; d_call: TRBD1; v_call: TRBV4-2; clone_size: -; cdr3_aa: CASSQVQGAGTGELFF; cdr3_nt: TGTGCCAGCAGCCAAGTGCAGGGGGCCGGGACCGGGGAGCTGTTTTTT
j_call: TRBJ1-5; d_call: TRBD1; v_call: TRBV15; clone_size: -; cdr3_aa: CATSRSGTGSQPQHF; cdr3_nt: TGTGCCACCAGCAGATCCGGGACAGGTAGTCAGCCCCAGCATTTT
j_call: TRBJ2-3; d_call: -; v_call: TRBV30; clone_size: -; cdr3_aa: CAWGYPGQQYF; cdr3_nt: TGTGCCTGGGGGTATCCGGGACAGCAGTATTTT